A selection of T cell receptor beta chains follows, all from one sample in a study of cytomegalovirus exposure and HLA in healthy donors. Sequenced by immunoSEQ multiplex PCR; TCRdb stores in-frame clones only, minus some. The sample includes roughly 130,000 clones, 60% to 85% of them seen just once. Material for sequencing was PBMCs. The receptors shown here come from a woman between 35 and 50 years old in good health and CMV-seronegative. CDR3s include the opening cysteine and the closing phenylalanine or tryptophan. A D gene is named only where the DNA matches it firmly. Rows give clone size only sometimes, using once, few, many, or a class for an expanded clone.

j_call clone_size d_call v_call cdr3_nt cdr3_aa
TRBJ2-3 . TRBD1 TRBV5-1 TGCGCCAGCAGCAAGAGACAGGGGACAGATACGCAGTATTTT CASSKRQGTDTQYF
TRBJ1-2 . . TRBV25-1 TGTGCCAGCAGTGAAACCAGGGTGGATGGCTACACCTTC CASSETRVDGYTF
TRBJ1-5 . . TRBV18 TGTGCCAGCTCACCTCCCGGGGGGGGCAATCAGCCCCAGCATTTT CASSPPGGGNQPQHF
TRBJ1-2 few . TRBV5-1 TGCGCCAGCAGCTTGGAGGGGGATAACTATGGCTACACCTTC CASSLEGDNYGYTF
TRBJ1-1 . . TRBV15 TGTGCCACCAGCAGAGATGGAGGGAAAACTTTCTTT CATSRDGGKTFF
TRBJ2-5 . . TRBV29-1 TGCAGCGAAGGATTACTAGGGGAGACCCAGTACTTC CSEGLLGETQYF
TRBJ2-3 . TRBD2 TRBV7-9 TGTGCCAGCAGCGACCGGGTAGCGGGGTTCACAGATACGCAGTATTTT CASSDRVAGFTDTQYF
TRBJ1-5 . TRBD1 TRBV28 TGTGCCAGCAGTCCCCTGGACAGGGACAATCAGCCCCAGCATTTT CASSPLDRDNQPQHF
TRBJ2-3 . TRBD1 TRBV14 TGTGCCAGCAGCCAACGGACAGGGGGCGCAGATACGCAGTATTTT CASSQRTGGADTQYF
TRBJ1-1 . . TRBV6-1 TGTGCCAGCAGTGAAGCCCGGGGAACAGTGAACACTGAAGCTTTCTTT CASSEARGTVNTEAFF
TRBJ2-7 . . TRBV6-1 TGTGCCAGCAATTTAGACGGGATTGGGTACGAGCAGTACTTC CASNLDGIGYEQYF
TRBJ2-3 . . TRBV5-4 TGTGCCAGCAGCCCGGTCGGGCGGGAAGGCACAGATACGCAGTATTTT CASSPVGREGTDTQYF
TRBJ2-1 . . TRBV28 TGTGCCAGCAGTTCCTACCGCGGTTCGTACTCCTACAATGAGCAGTTCTTC CASSSYRGSYSYNEQFF
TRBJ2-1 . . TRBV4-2 TGTGCCAGCAGCCAAGAAGCGACCAATGAGCAGTTCTTC CASSQEATNEQFF
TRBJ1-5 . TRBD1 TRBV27 TGTGCCAGCAGTTTACCCCTTGGGACAGGGCGAGCACAGCCCCAGCATTTT CASSLPLGTGRAQPQHF
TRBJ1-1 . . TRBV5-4 TGTGCCAGCAGCTCCGTGGCGGGGAGTAACACTGAAGCTTTCTTT CASSSVAGSNTEAFF
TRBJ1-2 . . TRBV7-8 TGTGCCAGCAGCTTGGGGGAGGAGCGGGTGACTGGCTACACCTTC CASSLGEERVTGYTF
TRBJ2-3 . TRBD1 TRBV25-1 TGTGCCAGCAGTGCCTGGACAGGGCGGTCAGATACGCAGTATTTT CASSAWTGRSDTQYF
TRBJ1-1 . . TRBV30 TGTGCCTGGAGTCCCGGGACTGAAGCTTTCTTT CAWSPGTEAFF
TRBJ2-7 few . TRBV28 TGTGCCAGCAGTTTATTGGGACAAAGCTCCTACGAGCAGTACTTC CASSLLGQSSYEQYF
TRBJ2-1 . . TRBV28 TGTGCCAGCAGTTTAGGAACCTACGGGACTCCCAATGAGCAGTTCTTC CASSLGTYGTPNEQFF
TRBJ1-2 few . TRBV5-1 TGCGCCAGCAGCCCTGGCCCGGGTAACTATGGCTACACCTTC CASSPGPGNYGYTF
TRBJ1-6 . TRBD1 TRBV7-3 TGTGCCAGCAGCTTGACGGGACAGGGAAACTCACCCCTCCACTTT CASSLTGQGNSPLHF
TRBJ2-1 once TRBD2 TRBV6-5 TGTGCCAGCACCAAAGCGGGGGGGAATGAGCAGTTCTTC CASTKAGGNEQFF
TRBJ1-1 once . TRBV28 TGTGCCAGCACCCAGACAGCCCCAGACACTGAAGCTTTCTTT CASTQTAPDTEAFF
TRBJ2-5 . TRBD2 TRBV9 TGTGCCAGCAGCAAAGTAGGGGGACTAGCGGGGAAGGAGACCCAGTACTTC CASSKVGGLAGKETQYF